This T cell receptor beta chain was identified in a study of T cells in Graves' hyperthyroidism and ophthalmopathy. Study background: Pretreatment peripheral blood was obtained at initial diagnosis.

Researchers took RNA transcripts and amplified the TCR beta CDR3 regions from them. A set of HTBI primers served as the primers for a first-round RT-PCR of the TCR CDR3. TCRdb re-analysed the multiplex PCR reads in MiXCR, keeping a single row per CDR3 protein. The sample has 660,000 or so distinct CDR3 sequences, around 21% seen once. The CDR3 runs to 15 residues. V was trimmed by 2 bases and J by 0 bases, leaving 5 bases between them. Sequencing used blood. The rearrangement links TRBV12-3 or TRBV12-4 to TRBJ1-6, with no clear D. This sequence was found in a man aged 25-40 years with Graves' ophthalmopathy. The CDR3 protein is CASSLMGSYNSPLHF. The CDR3 DNA reads as TGTGCCAGCAGTTTAATGGGCTCCTATAATTCACCCCTCCACTTT.